The clone carrying this T cell receptor beta chain was seen just once. Profiled with immunoSEQ multiplex PCR; TCRdb holds only in-frame clones, not every one. The sample lists a few thousand clones, approximately 80% occurring once. This entry comes from a study of neoadjuvant nivolumab and ipilimumab in lung cancer. The sequencing here drew on normal lung tissue adjacent to the tumor, taken after neoadjuvant nivolumab, alone or with ipilimumab, at or shortly before surgery. The TCR originated in an adult with non-small cell lung cancer. Some clones in this sample may be carry-over from other donors' samples.

As DNA, the CDR3 is TGCGCCAGCAGCACTGTCGGGACTAGCGGATACAATGAGCAGTTCTTC. Its translation is CASSTVGTSGYNEQFF. This rearrangement joins TRBV5-1 to TRBJ2-1; 11 bases align to TRBD2. CDR1 is SGHRS, CDR2 YFSETQ, per germline. The V and J ends lost 4 bases and 4 bases, in that order; junction bases with no gene match: 7. CDR3 length: 16 amino acids.